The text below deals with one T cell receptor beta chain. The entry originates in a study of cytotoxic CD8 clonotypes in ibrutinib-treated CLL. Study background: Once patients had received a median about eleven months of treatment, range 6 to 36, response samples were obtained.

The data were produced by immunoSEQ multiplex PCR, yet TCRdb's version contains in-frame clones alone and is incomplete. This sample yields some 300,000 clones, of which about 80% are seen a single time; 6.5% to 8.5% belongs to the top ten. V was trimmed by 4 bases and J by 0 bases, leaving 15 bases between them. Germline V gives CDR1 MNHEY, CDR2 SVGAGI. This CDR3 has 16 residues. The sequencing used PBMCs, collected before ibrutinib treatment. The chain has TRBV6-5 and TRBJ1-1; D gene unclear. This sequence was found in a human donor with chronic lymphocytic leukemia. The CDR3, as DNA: TGTGCCAGCAGTTCACGTAGCGGCTACATGAACACTGAAGCTTTCTTT. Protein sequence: CASSSRSGYMNTEAFF.